These 32 T cell receptor beta chains were sequenced from one sample in a study of T cell repertoires in cytomegalovirus infection (dated by TCRdb to the late 2010s). Antigens of these TCRs are unknown. The sample was run on an Illumina HiSeq 1500. Using fastp trimming at Q25 and MiXCR clonotype assembly, TCRdb reanalyzed the public sequencing data and kept in-frame beta chains. Each record represents a unique CDR3 protein, reported with the most common genes and DNA among its rows. The sample yields about 920,000 distinct CDR3 sequences; 25% to 40% were counted once. Roughly 13% of the sample is held by the ten biggest clonotypes. The sample's treatment or condition label is to be understood as: in vitro stimulation with specific CMV peptide epitopes to enrich CMV-specific T cells. Here the sequenced sample was cultured CD8+ T cells from PBMCs, taken from culture after CMV antigen stimulation. Every receptor here comes from a human donor in good health (CMV status not recorded). Some clones in this sample may be carry-over from other donors' samples.

This clonotype was seen a handful of times. The chain carries TRBV20-1 and TRBJ2-7, with TRBD2 matching 8 bases. J lost 1 base, V lost 0 bases, and 2 bases had no gene match. The CDR3 sequence is 14 residues long. Germline CDR1 and CDR2: DFQATT and SNEGSKA (reference sequence). CDR3 residues: CSARDSGISYEQYF. CDR3 sequence (DNA): TGCAGTGCTAGAGATAGCGGGATATCCTACGAGCAGTACTTC.

The chain couples TRBV27 to TRBJ1-5, with unresolved D. Germline CDR1 reads MNHEY; CDR2 reads SMNVEV (reference sequence). V gave up 4 bases and J gave up 0 bases, with 10 bases separating them. This CDR3 is built from 15 residues. CDR3 sequence reads: CASSSLSGSNQPQHF. In DNA form, the CDR3 reads TGTGCCAGCAGTTCCTTGAGCGGTAGCAATCAGCCCCAGCATTTT.

The chain combines TRBV11-1 with TRBJ2-1; D unresolved. V gave up 1 base and J gave up 0 bases, with 10 bases separating them. CDR1 and CDR2 (germline): SGHAT, FQDESV (reference sequence). This CDR3 contains 16 residues. CDR3 sequence: CASSLDEPNSYNEQFF. As DNA, the CDR3 is TGTGCCAGCAGCTTAGATGAACCGAACTCCTACAATGAGCAGTTCTTC.

A few counts support this clonotype. The chain uses TRBV29-1 and TRBJ1-2; D remains ambiguous. This CDR3 spans 13 amino acids. The germline V gene has CDR1 SQVTM and CDR2 ANQGSEA. V lost 3 bases and J 1 base, leaving 9 bases between the germline ends. CDR3 nucleotides: TGCAGCGTTGATGGGGAGCATAACTATGGCTACACCTTC. Translation: CSVDGEHNYGYTF. The full variable domain, in which reference TRBV29-1 and TRBJ1-2 provide the parts outside the CDR3, is SAVISQKPSRDICQRGTSLTIQCQVDSQVTMMFWYRQQPGQSLTLIATANQGSEATYESGFVIDKFPISRPNLTFSTLTVSNMSPEDSSIYLCSVDGEHNYGYTFGSGTRLTVV.

This clonotype was seen more than once but under ten times. The rearrangement links TRBV11-3 to TRBJ2-2; D gene uncertain. The germline V gene encodes CDR1 SGHNT and CDR2 YENEEA. Trimming removed 4 bases from V and 3 bases from J, with 6 bases in between. The CDR3 is made up of 13 amino acids. The CDR3, as DNA: TGTGCCAGCAGCTATGACGACACCGGGGAGCTGTTTTTT. Its translation is CASSYDDTGELFF.

The chain is built from TRBV28 and TRBJ2-1; 12 bases are a match to TRBD1. Unmatched junction bases numbered 10, after V lost 8 bases and J lost 8 bases. The CDR3 is made up of 15 amino acids. Germline V lookup: CDR1 MDHEN, CDR2 SYDVKM. The CDR3 is CASSAPGQGAYEQFF. DNA of the CDR3: TGTGCCAGCTCAGCCCCGGGACAGGGGGCCTATGAGCAGTTCTTC.

CDR3 nucleotide sequence: TGTGCCAGCAGCCAACGAGGGATACAAGAGACCCAGTACTTC. Its translation: CASSQRGIQETQYF. The V call is TRBV3-1, the J call TRBJ2-5; a possible D gene is TRBD2 (5 bases). Trimming left V 2 bases short and J 2 bases short, with 9 bases between. The CDR3 is 14 amino acids. Per the germline V gene, CDR1 is LGHDT and CDR2 is YNNKEL (reference sequence).

J is TRBJ1-5 and V is TRBV27; a possible D gene is TRBD1 (6 bases). Germline V gene data show CDR1 as MNHEY and CDR2 as SMNVEV (reference sequence). This CDR3 is built from 17 residues. Trimming took off 7 bases at V and 0 bases at J, with 19 bases between the two ends. The CDR3, as DNA: TGTGCCAGCATGGCAGGGGTATCCCCTTATAGCAATCAGCCCCAGCATTTT. It encodes CASMAGVSPYSNQPQHF.

This clonotype appeared a single time. The chain recombines TRBV6-2 or TRBV6-3 with TRBJ1-1; weak D call: TRBD1 (5 bases). Germline V gives CDR1 MNHEY, CDR2 SVGEGT. This CDR3 spans 13 amino acids. V was pared by 7 bases and J by 7 bases, with 16 bases between. The CDR3 region has the DNA TGTGCCAGCACCAATATGGGGGACGGTGAAGCTTTCTTT. Its protein is CASTNMGDGEAFF.

V is TRBV27 and J is TRBJ1-2; 10 bases are a match to TRBD1. CDR1 is MNHEY and CDR2 is SMNVEV in the germline V gene (reference sequence). J lost 4 bases, V lost 10 bases, and 12 bases had no gene match. The CDR3 spans 15 residues. The CDR3 DNA follows: TGTGCCACCCCAAGGGGGGACAGGGGTATCTATGGCTACACCTTC. Amino acid sequence: CATPRGDRGIYGYTF.

The CDR3 bases are TGCGCCAGCAGCCTAAAGACAGGTGACGCGGGGGCGCGCTACAATGAGCAGTTCTTC. Its translation: CASSLKTGDAGARYNEQFF. The rearrangement uses TRBV4-3 and TRBJ2-1, with D possibly being TRBD2 (7 bases). CDR1 is LGHNA, CDR2 YSLEER, per germline. The CDR3 sequence is 19 residues long. The ends were cut back, 4 bases at V and 3 bases at J, with 25 bases in the middle.

This chain joins TRBV7-9 and TRBJ2-2, with D possibly TRBD1 on 6 matching bases. Deletions cut 5 bases from V and 4 bases from J, with 17 bases between. This CDR3 is built from 16 residues. The germline gives CDR1 SEHNR, CDR2 FQNEAQ (reference sequence). The CDR3 sequence is CASSPLTGFGTGELFF. The CDR3 DNA follows: TGTGCCAGCAGCCCTCTGACAGGCTTTGGCACCGGGGAGCTGTTTTTT.

A remark on this clonotype: The junction and the germline gene differ at one end; a read error may be behind it. V and J are TRBV6-1 and TRBJ1-1, with 7 positions matching TRBD1. CDR1 is MNHNS and CDR2 is SASEGT in the germline V gene. This CDR3 spans 13 amino acids. CDR3 DNA: TGTACCAGCACTTCAGGGGGTGGCACTGAAGCTTTCTTT. It is translated as CTSTSGGGTEAFF.

This clonotype was observed a few times. This chain joins TRBV12-5 and TRBJ2-3; D possibly corresponds to TRBD1 (6 bases). V dropped 0 bases and J dropped 0 bases, with 10 bases sitting between them. This CDR3 has 16 residues. Germline values: CDR1 LGHNT, CDR2 FRNRAP. The CDR3: CASGLVQGGSTDTQYF. The CDR3 DNA sequence: TGTGCTAGTGGTTTGGTACAGGGTGGCAGCACAGATACGCAGTATTTT.

This clonotype appeared many times. The chain combines TRBV19 with TRBJ1-1, with a weak D call TRBD1 (5 bases). Trimming removed 9 bases at V and 6 bases at J, with 17 bases between. Germline V gene lookup returns CDR1 LNHDA and CDR2 SQIVND (reference sequence). This CDR3 has 13 residues. CDR3 bases: TGTGCCAGCAGCCCGGGGACCGGGGCTGAAGCTTTCTTT. Its protein is CASSPGTGAEAFF.

The rearrangement uses TRBV14 and TRBJ2-1; a possible D gene is TRBD2 (6 bases). The CDR3 runs to 14 residues. Germline V gene lookup returns CDR1 SGHDN and CDR2 FVKESK. Trimming left V 4 bases short and J 6 bases short, with 13 bases between. The CDR3 region is CASSLYASVNEQFF. The CDR3, as DNA: TGTGCCAGCAGCCTCTATGCTAGCGTCAATGAGCAGTTCTTC.

This rearrangement joins TRBV9 to TRBJ1-1; the D is unclear. V was pared by 1 base and J by 3 bases, with 7 bases between. This CDR3 contains 13 residues. CDR1 and CDR2 (germline): SGDLS, YYNGEE. CDR3 in amino acids: CASSVFGYTEAFF. The CDR3 bases are TGTGCCAGCAGCGTATTCGGATACACTGAAGCTTTCTTT.

In DNA form, the CDR3 reads TGTGCCAGCAGTTATAAAGGAAGTAGCTCCTACGAGCAGTACGTC. Its protein product is CASSYKGSSSYEQYV. The V and J genes are TRBV6-6 and TRBJ2-7; D call uncertain. The germline V gene encodes CDR1 MNHNY and CDR2 SVGAGI (reference sequence). The CDR3 totals 15 residues. V was trimmed by 3 bases and J by 0 bases, leaving 12 bases between them.

This clonotype was recorded at least ten times. The chain uses TRBV7-6 and TRBJ1-1; tentatively, D is TRBD1 (6 bases). The CDR3 contains 13 residues. Trimming pared 5 bases from V and 5 bases from J, leaving 12 bases between. CDR1 SGHVS and CDR2 FNYEAQ come from the germline V gene. This CDR3 reads CASSPITGTEAFF. CDR3 bases: TGTGCCAGCAGCCCAATCACAGGGACTGAAGCTTTCTTT.

This clonotype occurred many times. The chain has TRBV12-3 or TRBV12-4 and TRBJ1-5, with 7 positions matching TRBD1. With 5 bases clipped from V and 2 bases from J, the junction kept 3 bases outside the gene matches. The CDR3 loop spans 14 amino acids. Here the CDR3 DNA reads TGTGCCAGCAGTACCGGACAGGGCAATCAGCCCCAGCATTTT. Its translation: CASSTGQGNQPQHF.

The gene calls are TRBV6-1 and TRBJ2-7, with unresolved D. The CDR3 consists of 15 residues. Trimming took 1 base from V and 0 from J, leaving 10 bases between them. The germline V gene encodes CDR1 MNHNS and CDR2 SASEGT. The CDR3 reads CASSEGLPSSYEQYF. As DNA, the CDR3 is TGTGCCAGCAGTGAAGGCCTCCCGAGCTCCTACGAGCAGTACTTC.

In this sample, this clonotype turned up many times. This sequence joins TRBV28 and TRBJ1-2, with D possibly TRBD1 on 5 matching bases. V was clipped by 5 bases and J by 1 base, with 11 bases between them. The CDR3 is 14 residues long. CDR1 is MDHEN and CDR2 is SYDVKM in the germline V gene. CDR3 protein: CASSAGRHNYGYTF. The CDR3 DNA is TGTGCCAGCAGTGCGGGACGGCATAACTATGGCTACACCTTC.

A few counts support this clonotype. V usage is TRBV4-1 and J usage is TRBJ1-1; D unresolved. V lost 4 bases and J lost 4, with 13 bases in between. The length of the CDR3 is 14 residues. Germline CDR1 and CDR2: MGHRA and YSYEKL. The CDR3 loop is CASSRIGEVTEAFF. CDR3 nucleotide sequence: TGCGCCAGCAGCCGGATTGGGGAGGTCACTGAAGCTTTCTTT.

J is TRBJ2-5 and V is TRBV28, with 10 bases identical to TRBD1. Germline values: CDR1 MDHEN, CDR2 SYDVKM. The CDR3 runs 15 residues. The V gene end was trimmed by 5 bases and the J gene end by 3 bases; junction bases not matched to a gene: 6. The CDR3 DNA reads as TGTGCCAGCAGTCCAGTTGGGACAGGGGAAGAGACCCAGTACTTC. The encoded protein is CASSPVGTGEETQYF.

The chain has TRBV29-1 and TRBJ1-2; the D gene is possibly TRBD1 (5 bases). The CDR3 covers 12 residues. In germline, CDR1 is SQVTM, CDR2 ANQGSEA. The germline V and J ends were trimmed by 4 bases and 3 bases, with 9 bases remaining between them. The CDR3 region is CSVVGEDYGYTF. The CDR3 bases are TGCAGCGTTGTAGGGGAGGACTATGGCTACACCTTC. Supplemented by reference TRBV29-1 and TRBJ1-2, the full variable domain reads SAVISQKPSRDICQRGTSLTIQCQVDSQVTMMFWYRQQPGQSLTLIATANQGSEATYESGFVIDKFPISRPNLTFSTLTVSNMSPEDSSIYLCSVVGEDYGYTFGSGTRLTVV.

V gene TRBV6-2 or TRBV6-3 combines with J gene TRBJ1-5; D possibly corresponds to TRBD1 (5 bases). This CDR3 has 14 residues. V lost 0 bases and J 8 bases, leaving 11 bases between the germline ends. Germline V lookup: CDR1 MNHEY, CDR2 SVGEGT. The CDR3 loop is CASSYSEGLEPQHF. DNA for the CDR3: TGTGCCAGCAGTTACTCGGAGGGGCTTGAGCCCCAGCATTTT.

This clonotype was recorded at least ten times. The chain has TRBV7-6 and TRBJ2-1; no reliable D call. Trimming removed 1 base at V and 4 bases at J, with 11 bases between. Germline CDR1 and CDR2: SGHVS and FNYEAQ. The CDR3 sequence is 15 residues long. The CDR3 DNA reads as TGTGCCAGCAGCTTAGTAGCTGGGAAGTACAATGAGCAGTTCTTC. Protein: CASSLVAGKYNEQFF.

In its sample, this clonotype was seen many times. The chain combines TRBV12-3 or TRBV12-4 with TRBJ2-5, with 9 bases fitting TRBD1. The CDR3 sequence is 15 residues long. Trimming took 1 base from V and 4 from J; bases not matched to a gene: 4. This CDR3 is CASSLGDRAPETQYF. The DNA of the CDR3 is TGTGCCAGCAGTTTAGGGGACAGGGCCCCAGAGACCCAGTACTTC.

This clonotype has more than one count but fewer than ten. The chain recombines TRBV15 with TRBJ2-3; unclear D gene. Between the trimmed V and J ends, which lost 0 bases and 0 bases, there was a span of 10 bases. CDR3 length: 16 residues. Germline V gene data show CDR1 as LNHNV and CDR2 as YYDKDF (reference sequence). CDR3 in DNA: TGTGCCACCAGCAGAGATCGGAGTACTAGCACAGATACGCAGTATTTT. It is translated as CATSRDRSTSTDTQYF.

This clonotype was observed many times. The chain links TRBV12-3 or TRBV12-4 to TRBJ1-2; no clear D. This CDR3 comprises 13 residues. V was shortened by 2 bases and J by 6 bases, with 10 bases between the two germline ends. The CDR3 DNA is TGTGCCAGCAGTTTATTGGATGCTGATGGCTACACCTTC. Residues: CASSLLDADGYTF.

This clonotype appeared a few times. The gene calls are TRBV29-1 and TRBJ2-2, with 8 bases identical to TRBD1. The V and J ends lost 6 bases and 1 base, in that order; junction bases with no gene match: 7. This CDR3 comprises 15 residues. Germline V lookup: CDR1 SQVTM, CDR2 ANQGSEA. The CDR3 spells CSVERQGWNTGELFF. The CDR3 DNA is TGCAGCGTCGAGAGACAGGGGTGGAACACCGGGGAGCTGTTTTTT.

The V gene is TRBV6-2 or TRBV6-3, the J gene TRBJ2-5, with a possible D match to TRBD2 (6 bases). The CDR3 spans 15 residues. CDR1 and CDR2 (germline): MNHEY, SVGEGT. With 7 bases removed from V and 2 bases from J, the gap between germline ends came to 17 bases. The CDR3 region has the DNA TGTGCCAGCATTAGGAGGAGGGGACTGCAAGAGACCCAGTACTTC. This gives the protein CASIRRRGLQETQYF.